This TCR beta chain emerged from a study of regulatory T cells in long-lasting Graves disease. Regarding time point: newly diagnosed GD, antithyroid drugs for less than 3 months. With RNA extracted from PBMCs as input, the TCR library was made. This clonotype showed up many times. According to the study, TCR beta libraries were built with iRepertoire HTBI primers and CDR3-region Arm-PCR. A single record per CDR3 protein comes from TCRdb applying MiXCR to the multiplex PCR reads. The table includes 400,000 to 550,000 distinct CDR3 sequences, 16% detected once. The CDR3 consists of 13 residues. Per the germline V gene, CDR1 is LGHNA and CDR2 is YNFKEQ. V was shortened by 0 bases and J by 7 bases, with 7 bases between the two germline ends. These sequences were also reported in another study, on T cells in Graves' hyperthyroidism and ophthalmopathy. In that study: Researchers barred patients who had uncontrolled infection, other autoimmune disease, pregnancy or lactation. A model of 13 V-J features distinguished ophthalmopathy from stable hyperthyroidism.

The material sequenced was peripheral blood mononuclear cells (PBMCs), taken at new diagnosis, from a patient treated with antithyroid drugs. The chain links TRBV4-2 to TRBJ1-5; D uncertain. The clonotype was recovered from a woman in her 30s with Graves disease. Here the CDR3 DNA reads TGTGCCAGCAGCCAAGACCCGCGGCAGCCCCAGCATTTT. Amino acid sequence: CASSQDPRQPQHF.